The subject of this entry is one T cell receptor beta chain. The germline V gene encodes CDR1 SGHRS and CDR2 YFSETQ. The CDR3 length is 14 residues. V was cut by 7 bases and J by 1 base, with 13 bases left in between. This record belongs to a study of control samples from healthy donors and cancer patients. Measured with immunoSEQ multiplex PCR; TCRdb has only the in-frame clones, and not every one. The sample records 120,000 or so clones, roughly 90% being singletons. The chain has TRBV5-1 and TRBJ2-3; D gene unclear. Sequenced: blood. This clonotype was sampled from a man aged 18 to 30 in good health. This chain's CDR3 is CASRGNSGTDTQYF. CDR3 nucleotide sequence: TGCGCCAGCCGAGGAAATTCCGGCACAGATACGCAGTATTTT.